The next 20 T cell receptor beta chains were all read from a single sample in a study of CD8 T cells in Susac syndrome (dated by TCRdb to about 2019). Libraries were made using the immunoSEQ multiplex PCR assay. RNA was extracted with the RNeasy kit and roughly 0.45 to 1 ug was reverse transcribed using random hexamers. TCRdb itself trimmed the public reads at Q25 with fastp, ran MiXCR and retained productive beta chains. Merged by CDR3 protein, the rows form single entries marked with the most common genes and DNA. The sample has about 120,000 distinct CDR3 sequences on record, about nine tenths of them singletons. Roughly 0.14% of the sample goes to the ten largest clones. Input material: CD4+ T cells from PBMCs. Receptors were obtained from a human donor in good health.

This rearrangement joins TRBV6-2 or TRBV6-3 to TRBJ2-7; D gene uncertain. V gave up 5 bases and J gave up 1 base, with 6 bases separating them. CDR1 and CDR2 (germline): MNHEY, SVGEGT. CDR3 length: 12 residues. The CDR3, as DNA: TGTGCCAGCAGTCCTTGGTCCTACGAGCAGTACTTC. Protein product: CASSPWSYEQYF.

The genes are TRBV4-1 and TRBJ2-3, with a possible D match to TRBD1 (6 bases). This CDR3 comprises 18 residues. The germline V and J ends were trimmed by 0 bases and 0 bases, with 16 bases remaining between them. Germline CDR1 reads MGHRA; CDR2 reads YSYEKL. CDR3 amino acids: CASSQEEGGTSSTDTQYF. The CDR3 DNA follows: TGCGCCAGCAGCCAAGAGGAAGGGGGAACCTCCAGCACAGATACGCAGTATTTT.

The rearrangement joins TRBV29-1 to TRBJ2-7; 9 nucleotides agree with TRBD1. The germline V gene encodes CDR1 SQVTM and CDR2 ANQGSEA. V lost 6 bases to trimming and J lost 3 bases; unmatched junction nucleotides: 9. This CDR3 spans 14 amino acids. Here the CDR3 DNA reads TGCAGCGTGGCAACAGGGGGCAAGGGCTACGAGCAGTACTTC. It encodes CSVATGGKGYEQYF.

The table lists this clonotype with a count of one. This sequence joins TRBV14 and TRBJ2-1, with 9 bases that match TRBD2. The CDR3 runs to 17 residues. The germline V gene has CDR1 SGHDN and CDR2 FVKESK. The V gene end was trimmed by 4 bases and the J gene end by 5 bases; junction bases not matched to a gene: 12. The CDR3 loop is CASSLRRSSGMNNEQFF. CDR3 DNA sequence: TGTGCCAGCAGCCTCCGTCGTTCTAGCGGGATGAACAATGAGCAGTTCTTC.

This chain joins TRBV4-2 and TRBJ2-7, with D tentatively TRBD2 (6 bases). Germline CDR1 LGHNA, CDR2 YNFKEQ. CDR3 length: 12 amino acids. V lost 5 bases, J lost 6 bases, and 11 bases lay in between. CDR3 in DNA: TGTGCCAGCAGCTTACTGGGGGGCGAGCAGTACTTC. The encoded protein is CASSLLGGEQYF.

V is TRBV15 and J is TRBJ1-2; D is undetermined. V lost 0 bases, J lost 0 bases, and 8 bases lay in between. The CDR3 runs 15 residues. From germline, CDR1 is LNHNV and CDR2 YYDKDF (reference sequence). CDR3 in amino acids: CATSRDYIANYGYTF. For the CDR3, the DNA is TGTGCCACCAGCAGAGATTACATAGCTAACTATGGCTACACCTTC.

This CDR3 is CASKWGQATGELFF. As DNA, the CDR3 is TGTGCCAGCAAGTGGGGACAGGCCACCGGGGAGCTGTTTTTT. J is TRBJ2-2 and V is TRBV6-5; 8 bases are shared with TRBD1. Trimming took 7 bases from V and 4 from J; bases not matched to a gene: 5. This CDR3 comprises 14 residues. Per germline, CDR1 MNHEY and CDR2 SVGAGI.

In the case of this clonotype: Its ends do not fully match the called genes, so a read error is possible. The chain links TRBV7-7 to TRBJ2-2, with TRBD1 matching over 7 bases. The CDR3 loop spans 17 amino acids. Germline-derived CDR1 and CDR2 are SSHAT and FNYEAQ (reference sequence). CDR3 protein: CASSPYRGMGSTGELFF. The CDR3 DNA is TGTGCTAGCAGCCCTTACAGGGGAATGGGGAGCACCGGGGAGCTGTTTTTT. Looking up the rest from reference TRBV7-7 and TRBJ2-2 gives the full variable domain: GAGVSQSPRYKVTKRGQDVTLRCDPISSHATLYWYQQALGQGPEFLTYFNYEAQPDKSGLPSDRFSAERPEGSISTLTIQRTEQRDSAMYRCASSPYRGMGSTGELFFGEGSRLTVL.

The chain has TRBV20-1 and TRBJ2-5; D is tentatively TRBD1 or TRBD2 (6 bases each). This CDR3 comprises 15 residues. The germline CDR1 and CDR2 sequences are DFQATT and SNEGSKA (reference sequence). The ends were cut back, 7 bases at V and 5 bases at J, with 23 bases in the middle. Here the CDR3 reads CSVPAGGGTGETQYF. For the CDR3, the DNA is TGCAGTGTCCCAGCTGGAGGGGGGACGGGGGAGACCCAGTACTTC.

This clonotype was found a few times. The chain combines TRBV5-1 with TRBJ1-1, with a weak D call TRBD1 (6 bases). The V gene's germline CDR1 is SGHRS and CDR2 YFSETQ. The CDR3 is made up of 15 amino acids. V was trimmed by 4 bases and J by 1 base, leaving 14 bases between them. The CDR3 region has the DNA TGCGCCAGCAGCCAAACAGGGAACCAGAACACTGAAGCTTTCTTT. This sequence encodes CASSQTGNQNTEAFF.

The rearrangement links TRBV6-2 or TRBV6-3 to TRBJ2-1; TRBD2 matches 13 bases. The germline CDR1 and CDR2 sequences are MNHEY and SVGEGT. The CDR3 length is 15 residues. The junction had 9 bases not matched to a gene; V was cut back by 6 bases and J by 10 bases. The DNA of the CDR3 is TGTGCCAGCAGGACAAGACTAGCGGGAGGCCCGGAGCAGTTCTTC. Translated: CASRTRLAGGPEQFF.

The CDR3 DNA reads as TGTGCCAGCACCCCATCCCAGGGACATGGCTACACCTTC. Translated: CASTPSQGHGYTF. This chain links TRBV13 with TRBJ1-2, with TRBD1 as a possible D gene (5 bases). CDR3 length: 13 residues. The V gene lost 7 bases and the J gene lost 6 bases, with 15 bases spanning the gap. The germline gives CDR1 PRHDT, CDR2 FYEKMQ (reference sequence).

The chain is built from TRBV7-9 and TRBJ2-2; tentative D call: TRBD1 (5 bases). CDR1 SEHNR and CDR2 FQNEAQ come from the germline V gene (reference sequence). Between the trimmed V and J ends, which lost 0 bases and 7 bases, there was a span of 9 bases. The CDR3 totals 14 residues. The CDR3 protein is CASSLAQGVGELFF. The DNA for the CDR3 is TGTGCCAGCAGCTTAGCGCAGGGTGTCGGGGAGCTGTTTTTT.

The chain is built from TRBV6-2 or TRBV6-3 and TRBJ1-1; 8 bases map to TRBD1. Germline V gives CDR1 MNHEY, CDR2 SVGEGT. The junction had 11 bases not matched to a gene; V was cut back by 7 bases and J by 7 bases. The CDR3 has 14 amino acids. In DNA, the CDR3 is TGTGCCAGCAAATTACGGGACAGGTCCTTTGAAGCTTTCTTT. It codes for CASKLRDRSFEAFF.

This chain connects TRBV2 to TRBJ1-1; the D gene is possibly TRBD1 (6 bases). The germline V gene has CDR1 SNHLY and CDR2 FYNNEI. Trimming took 6 bases from V and 2 from J, leaving 13 bases between them. The CDR3 totals 14 residues. In DNA, the CDR3 is TGTGCCAGCAGCGTGACAGGAACTAACACTGAAGCTTTCTTT. Residues: CASSVTGTNTEAFF. The full variable domain, its missing parts supplied by reference TRBV2 and TRBJ1-1, is EPEVTQTPSHQVTQMGQEVILRCVPISNHLYFYWYRQILGQKVEFLVSFYNNEISEKSEIFDDQFSVERPDGSNFTLKIRSTKLEDSAMYFCASSVTGTNTEAFFGQGTRLTVV.

The chain links TRBV29-1 to TRBJ2-5; D possibly matches TRBD1 or TRBD2 (5 bases each). The CDR3 consists of 12 residues. The V and J ends lost 7 bases and 8 bases respectively, with 17 bases between them. Germline loops: CDR1 SQVTM, CDR2 ANQGSEA. In nucleotides, the CDR3 is TGCAGCGGGCTTAGGGACGGCCTAACCCAGTACTTC. The encoded protein is CSGLRDGLTQYF.

The DNA of the CDR3 is TGTGCCAGCAGTCCCCAGGGAGCGGGGAGCTCCTACGAGCAGTACTTC. Translation: CASSPQGAGSSYEQYF. The rearrangement uses TRBV7-9 and TRBJ2-7, with TRBD2 matching over 7 bases. Germline V gives CDR1 SEHNR, CDR2 FQNEAQ (reference sequence). V shed 6 bases and J 0 bases; nucleotides not matched to a gene: 11. The CDR3 has 16 residues.

This clonotype was detected only once. The chain is built from TRBV28 and TRBJ2-1; D gene ambiguous. Germline V gene sequence: CDR1 MDHEN, CDR2 SYDVKM. The CDR3 extends over 15 amino acids. Trimming pared 5 bases from V and 4 bases from J, leaving 15 bases between. As DNA, the CDR3 is TGTGCCAGCAGTCCCGTTATACCGACGTACAATGAGCAGTTCTTC. It is translated as CASSPVIPTYNEQFF.

This chain joins TRBV5-1 and TRBJ1-6; perhaps TRBD1 as D (5 bases). Germline values: CDR1 SGHRS, CDR2 YFSETQ. CDR3 length equals 15 residues. The V end was cut by 2 bases, the J end by 4 bases, with 10 bases between. The CDR3 region is CASSLAQGYNSPLHF. In nucleotides, the CDR3 is TGCGCCAGCAGCTTAGCCCAGGGATATAATTCACCCCTCCACTTT.

A single count supports this clonotype. The genes are TRBV7-2 and TRBJ2-3; 10 bases match TRBD2. Trimming at V came to 5 bases and at J to 2 bases, leaving 13 bases not matched to a gene. The CDR3 runs to 18 residues. CDR1 is SGHTA and CDR2 is FQGNSA in the germline V gene. The chain's CDR3 is CASSLGRGTSAVTDTQYF. The CDR3 nucleotides are TGTGCCAGCAGCCTGGGAAGAGGGACTAGCGCCGTCACAGATACGCAGTATTTT.